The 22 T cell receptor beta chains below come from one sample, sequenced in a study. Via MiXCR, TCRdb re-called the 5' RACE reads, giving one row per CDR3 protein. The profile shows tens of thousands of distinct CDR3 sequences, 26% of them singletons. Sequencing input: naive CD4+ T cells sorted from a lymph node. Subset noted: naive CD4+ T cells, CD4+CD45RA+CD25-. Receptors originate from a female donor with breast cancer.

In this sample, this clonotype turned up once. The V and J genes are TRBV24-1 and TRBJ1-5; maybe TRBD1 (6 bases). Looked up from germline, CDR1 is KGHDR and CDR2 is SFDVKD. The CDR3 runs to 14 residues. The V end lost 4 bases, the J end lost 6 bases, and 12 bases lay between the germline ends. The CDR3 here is CATSDIGGSQPQHF. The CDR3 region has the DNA TGTGCCACCAGTGACATAGGGGGGTCTCAGCCCCAGCATTTT.

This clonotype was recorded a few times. CDR3 loop: CASSHDQEKLFF. In DNA form, the CDR3 reads TGTGCCAGCAGCCACGATCAAGAAAAACTGTTTTTT. The chain links TRBV4-2 to TRBJ1-4; D is undetermined. The V gene lost 3 bases and the J gene lost 8 bases, with 7 bases spanning the gap. There are 12 residues in the CDR3. CDR1 and CDR2 from the germline V gene are LGHNA and YNFKEQ.

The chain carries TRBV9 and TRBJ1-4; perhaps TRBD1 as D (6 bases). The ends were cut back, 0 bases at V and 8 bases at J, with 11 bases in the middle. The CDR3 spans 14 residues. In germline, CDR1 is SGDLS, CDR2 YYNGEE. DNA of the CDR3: TGTGCCAGCAGCGTAGAATCAGGGGACGAAAAACTGTTTTTT. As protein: CASSVESGDEKLFF.

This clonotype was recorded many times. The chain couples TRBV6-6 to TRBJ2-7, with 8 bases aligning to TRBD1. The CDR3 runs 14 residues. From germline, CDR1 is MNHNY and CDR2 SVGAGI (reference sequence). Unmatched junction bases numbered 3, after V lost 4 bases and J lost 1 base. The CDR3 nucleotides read TGTGCCAGCAGTTCCGACAGGGGATCCTACGAGCAGTACTTC. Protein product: CASSSDRGSYEQYF.

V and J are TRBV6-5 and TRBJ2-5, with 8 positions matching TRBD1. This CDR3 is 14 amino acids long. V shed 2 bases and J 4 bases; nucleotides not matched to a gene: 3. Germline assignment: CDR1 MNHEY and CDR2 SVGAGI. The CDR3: CASSYPGQAETQYF. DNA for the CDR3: TGTGCCAGCAGTTACCCGGGACAGGCAGAGACCCAGTACTTC.

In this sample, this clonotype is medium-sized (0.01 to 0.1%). The CDR3, as DNA: TGTGCCAGCAGTACCACCGGGACTAGCGGGAGGGCTCATCTTCAGGGTGAGCAGTTCTTC. Its protein product is CASSTTGTSGRAHLQGEQFF. J is TRBJ2-1 and V is TRBV6-9; 16 bases match TRBD2. The trim removed 5 bases at V and 9 bases at J, leaving 19 bases unmatched. CDR3 size: 20 residues. The germline V gene encodes CDR1 MNHGY and CDR2 SVAAGI.

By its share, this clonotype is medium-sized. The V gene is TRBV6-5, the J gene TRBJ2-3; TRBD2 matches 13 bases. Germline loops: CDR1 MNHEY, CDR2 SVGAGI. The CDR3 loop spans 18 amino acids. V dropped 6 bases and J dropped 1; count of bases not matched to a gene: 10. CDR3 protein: CASRGTSGVSYGTDTQYF. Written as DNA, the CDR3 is TGTGCCAGCAGGGGGACTAGCGGGGTGAGCTATGGCACAGATACGCAGTATTTT.

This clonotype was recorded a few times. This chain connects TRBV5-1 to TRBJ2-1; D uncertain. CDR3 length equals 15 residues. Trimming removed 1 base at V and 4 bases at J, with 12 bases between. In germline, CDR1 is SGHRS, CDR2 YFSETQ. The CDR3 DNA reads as TGCGCCAGCAGCTTGACTCCTGGCAAGTACAATGAGCAGTTCTTC. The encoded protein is CASSLTPGKYNEQFF.

The CDR3 region has the DNA TGTGCCAGCAGTCGACAGGGGGGTGAGCAGTTCTTC. Amino acids: CASSRQGGEQFF. This chain joins TRBV6-5 and TRBJ2-1, with 9 bases aligning to TRBD1. The V gene's germline CDR1 is MNHEY and CDR2 SVGAGI. CDR3 length: 12 residues. With 5 bases clipped from V and 9 bases from J, the junction kept 2 bases outside the gene matches.

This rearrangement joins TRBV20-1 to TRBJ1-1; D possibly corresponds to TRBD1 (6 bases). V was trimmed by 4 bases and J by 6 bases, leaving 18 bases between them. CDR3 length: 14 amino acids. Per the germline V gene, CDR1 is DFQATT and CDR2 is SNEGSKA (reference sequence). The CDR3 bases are TGCAGTGCTACCGGGCCGGGGGCTCGTTCTGAAGCTTTCTTT. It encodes CSATGPGARSEAFF.

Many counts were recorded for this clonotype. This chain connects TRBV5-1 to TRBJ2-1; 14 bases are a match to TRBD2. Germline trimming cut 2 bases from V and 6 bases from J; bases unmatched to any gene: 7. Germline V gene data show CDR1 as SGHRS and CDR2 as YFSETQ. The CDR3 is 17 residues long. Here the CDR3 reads CASSFPPGTSGGNEQFF. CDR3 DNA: TGCGCCAGCAGCTTTCCCCCGGGGACTAGCGGGGGCAATGAGCAGTTCTTC.

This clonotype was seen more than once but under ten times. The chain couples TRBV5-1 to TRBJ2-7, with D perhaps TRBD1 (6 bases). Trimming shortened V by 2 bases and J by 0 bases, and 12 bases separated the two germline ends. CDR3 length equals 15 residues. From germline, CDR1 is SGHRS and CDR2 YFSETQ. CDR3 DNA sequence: TGCGCCAGCAGCTTTACAGGGCAGAGCTCCTACGAGCAGTACTTC. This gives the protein CASSFTGQSSYEQYF.

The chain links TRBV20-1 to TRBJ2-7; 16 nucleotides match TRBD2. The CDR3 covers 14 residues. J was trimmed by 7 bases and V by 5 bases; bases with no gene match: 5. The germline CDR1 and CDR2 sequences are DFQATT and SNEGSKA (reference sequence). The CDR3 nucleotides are TGCAGTGCTGACCGGGGACTAGCGGGGGGGGAGCAGTACTTC. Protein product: CSADRGLAGGEQYF.

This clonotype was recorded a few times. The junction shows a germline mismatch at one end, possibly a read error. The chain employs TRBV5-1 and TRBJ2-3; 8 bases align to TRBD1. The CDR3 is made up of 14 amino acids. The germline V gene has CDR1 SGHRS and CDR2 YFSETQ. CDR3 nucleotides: TGCGCCAGCAGTTCCGCCCAGGGGGCAGATACGCAGTGTTTT. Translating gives CASSSAQGADTQCF.

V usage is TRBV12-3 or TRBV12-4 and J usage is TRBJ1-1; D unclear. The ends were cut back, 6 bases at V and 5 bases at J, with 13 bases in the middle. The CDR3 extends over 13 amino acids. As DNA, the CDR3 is TGTGCCAGCAGCACCGCGGGTGGGACTGAAGCTTTCTTT. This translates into CASSTAGGTEAFF.

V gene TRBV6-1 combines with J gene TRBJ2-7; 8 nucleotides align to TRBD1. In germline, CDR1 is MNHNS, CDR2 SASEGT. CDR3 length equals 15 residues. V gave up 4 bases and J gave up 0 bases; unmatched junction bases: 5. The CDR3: CASSVRQGSSYEQYF. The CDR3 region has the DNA TGTGCCAGCAGTGTCCGACAGGGGAGCTCCTACGAGCAGTACTTC.

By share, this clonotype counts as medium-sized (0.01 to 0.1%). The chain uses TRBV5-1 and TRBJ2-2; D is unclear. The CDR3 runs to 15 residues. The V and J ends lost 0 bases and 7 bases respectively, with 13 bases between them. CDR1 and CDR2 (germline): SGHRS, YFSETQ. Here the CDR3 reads CASSLELPSGGELFF. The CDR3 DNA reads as TGCGCCAGCAGCTTGGAGTTGCCGAGTGGCGGGGAGCTGTTTTTT.

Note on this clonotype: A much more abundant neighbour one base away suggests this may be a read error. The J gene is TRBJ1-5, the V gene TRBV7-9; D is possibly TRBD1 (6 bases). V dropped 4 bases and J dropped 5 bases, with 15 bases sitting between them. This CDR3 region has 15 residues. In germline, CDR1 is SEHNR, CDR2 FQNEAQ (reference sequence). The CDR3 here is CASSSGQGPDQPQHF. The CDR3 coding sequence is TGTGCCAGCAGCTCCGGCCAGGGGCCCGATCAGCCCCAGCATTTT.

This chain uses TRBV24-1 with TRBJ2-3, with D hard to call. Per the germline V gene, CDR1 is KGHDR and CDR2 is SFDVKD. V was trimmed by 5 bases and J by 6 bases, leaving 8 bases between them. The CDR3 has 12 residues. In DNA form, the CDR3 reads TGTGCCACCAGTGCAGATTCCGATACGCAGTATTTT. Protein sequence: CATSADSDTQYF.

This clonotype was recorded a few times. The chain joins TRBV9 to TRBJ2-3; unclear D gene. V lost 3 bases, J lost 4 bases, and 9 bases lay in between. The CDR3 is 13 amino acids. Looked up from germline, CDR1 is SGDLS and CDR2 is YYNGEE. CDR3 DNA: TGTGCCAGCAGCGCCAACTTGGCAGATACGCAGTATTTT. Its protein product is CASSANLADTQYF.

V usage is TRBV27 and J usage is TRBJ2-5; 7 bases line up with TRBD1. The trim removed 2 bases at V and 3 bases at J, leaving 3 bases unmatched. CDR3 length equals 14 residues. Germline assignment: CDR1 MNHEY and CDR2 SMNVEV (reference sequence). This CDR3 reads CASSLMGTEETQYF. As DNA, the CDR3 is TGTGCCAGCAGTTTAATGGGGACAGAAGAGACCCAGTACTTC.

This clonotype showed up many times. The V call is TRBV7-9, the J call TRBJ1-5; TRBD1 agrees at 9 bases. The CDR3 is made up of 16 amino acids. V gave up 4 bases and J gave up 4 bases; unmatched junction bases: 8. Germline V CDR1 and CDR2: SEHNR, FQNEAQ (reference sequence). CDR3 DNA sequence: TGTGCCAGCAGCTCATTTAACAGGGGGCGAAATCAGCCCCAGCATTTT. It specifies CASSSFNRGRNQPQHF.